This T cell receptor beta chain is from a study of tumor-infiltrating lymphocytes in primary liver carcinoma. As for the study in general: Patients of both sexes were 30 to 69 years old.

Germline assignment: CDR1 MDHEN and CDR2 SYDVKM. The CDR3 is 16 residues long. Worth noting for this clonotype: The target antigen is unknown. The junction shows a germline mismatch at one end, possibly a read error.

A constant-region primer served to make TCR beta cDNA from about 530 ng total RNA. The TCR beta library was amplified through three nested multiplex PCR rounds in a modified ARM-PCR procedure. The opening two PCR rounds, around 10 cycles each, paired TRBV1-TRBV30 forward primers with a C-beta reverse primer. MiXCR, applied by TCRdb to the multiplex PCR reads, yields one record per CDR3 protein. The table records approximately 92,000 distinct CDR3 sequences, more than 65% of them present only once. DNA and RNA were both co-extracted from about 19-30 mg of bulk tissue that had not been sorted. Findings and limits, study-wide: Tumor specimens were characterized by a significantly higher top-250-clone fraction than blood (p = 0.039). In tumor-adjacent and tumor-blood pairs, overlap was lower than in tumor region pairs. Just about 7.5-25% of leading clones were found in every one of five regions.

Sequenced input: liver tumor tissue from sampling region 5. Subset: tumor region T5, tumor centre. This clonotype was sampled from a woman aged 55-69 years with primary liver carcinoma and hepatitis B virus infection. This chain connects TRBV28 to TRBJ1-5; weak D call: TRBD1 (6 bases). This CDR3 is CASSYPEGGVNQTQHF. As DNA, the CDR3 is TGTGCCAGCAGTTACCCAGAGGGGGGGGTCAATCAGACCCAGCATTTT.